This TCR beta chain is from a study of regulatory T cells. CD4+ T cells were divided by sorting: CD25-high CD127-low Tregs, CD25-low CD127-high conventional cells. Findings and limits, study-wide: In CD3G-deficient patients, conventional CD4+ T cells were enriched for hydrophobic CDR3 residues at positions 6 and 7.

Concerning this clone itself: What it recognizes is unknown.

This CDR3 has 13 residues. Deletions cut 5 bases from V and 5 bases from J, with 13 bases between. Germline assignment: CDR1 ENHRY and CDR2 SYGVKD. The primer mix had 52 TRBV and 13 TRBJ primers. The protocol was immunoSEQ multiplex PCR, while the TCRdb copy is restricted to in-frame clones and leaves out a portion. The table includes 30,000 to 40,000 clones, 89% detected once. Sequencing used conventional CD4+ T cells sorted from blood. This TCR came from a person between 18 and 30 years old with CD3G deficiency. The V call is TRBV10-3, the J call TRBJ2-7; D unresolved. CDR3 sequence reads: CAISPGLFHEQYF. The DNA for the CDR3 is TGTGCCATCAGTCCGGGTCTATTCCACGAGCAGTACTTC.